This T cell receptor (beta chain) was sequenced for a study of long-term antiretroviral therapy in people with HIV. Study-level background: Samples from the earliest time points predate the 2015 immediate-ART recommendation by about a decade. General study findings and limits: Someone took the blood between about 2003 and 2017, maybe while older ART regimens were in use.

This clone has just a few counts. Its specificity is not known. CDR3 length equals 12 residues. Germline CDR1 is SEHNR and CDR2 is FQNEAQ (reference sequence). Deletions cut 5 bases from V and 4 bases from J, with 9 bases between. Researchers report immunoSEQ v3.0 was run at survey level. Only in-frame clones appear in the TCRdb table, and some are missing; sequencing was by immunoSEQ multiplex PCR. The table records under 20,000 clones, approximately 80% of them present only once. Per donor, a minimum of one pre-ART and a minimum of two post-ART PBMC samples were available. The rearrangement joins TRBV7-9 to TRBJ2-7; D gene unclear. Sequenced material: unsorted PBMCs, taken 0.1 years before starting antiretroviral therapy. The sequence was collected from a man aged 18 to 29 with HIV. The CDR3 nucleotides read TGTGCCAGCAGCCCTCGTGAATACGAGCAGTACTTC. It is translated as CASSPREYEQYF.